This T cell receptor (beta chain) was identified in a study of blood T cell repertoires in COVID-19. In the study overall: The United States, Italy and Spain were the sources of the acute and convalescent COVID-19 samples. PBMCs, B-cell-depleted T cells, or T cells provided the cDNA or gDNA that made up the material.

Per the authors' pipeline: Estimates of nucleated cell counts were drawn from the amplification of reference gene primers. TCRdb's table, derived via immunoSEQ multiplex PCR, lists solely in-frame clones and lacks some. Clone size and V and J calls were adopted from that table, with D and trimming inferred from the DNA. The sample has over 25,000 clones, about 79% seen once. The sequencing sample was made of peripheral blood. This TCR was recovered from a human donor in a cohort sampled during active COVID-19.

In DNA, the CDR3 is TGTGCCAGCAGCCAGGGGGCCGGACCAGATACGCAGTATTTT. It translates to CASSQGAGPDTQYF. The genes are TRBV7-2 and TRBJ2-3, with 8 bases lining up with TRBD1. The CDR3 totals 14 residues. CDR1 is SGHTA, CDR2 FQGNSA, per germline. Trimming took 5 bases from V and 4 from J; bases not matched to a gene: 5.